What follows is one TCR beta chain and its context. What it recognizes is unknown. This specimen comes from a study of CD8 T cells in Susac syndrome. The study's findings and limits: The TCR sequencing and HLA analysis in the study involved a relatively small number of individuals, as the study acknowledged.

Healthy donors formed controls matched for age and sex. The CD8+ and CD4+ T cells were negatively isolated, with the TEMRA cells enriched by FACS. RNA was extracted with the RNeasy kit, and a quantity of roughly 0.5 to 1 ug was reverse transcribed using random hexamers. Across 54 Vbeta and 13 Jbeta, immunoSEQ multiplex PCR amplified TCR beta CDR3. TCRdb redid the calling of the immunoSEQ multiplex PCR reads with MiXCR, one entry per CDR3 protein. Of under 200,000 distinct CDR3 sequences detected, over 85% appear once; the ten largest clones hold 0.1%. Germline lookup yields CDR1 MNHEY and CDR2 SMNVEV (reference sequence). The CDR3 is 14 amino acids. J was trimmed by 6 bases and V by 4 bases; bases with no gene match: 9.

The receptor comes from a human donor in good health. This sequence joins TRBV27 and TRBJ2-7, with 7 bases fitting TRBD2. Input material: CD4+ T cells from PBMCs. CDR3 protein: CASSSLGGRREQYV. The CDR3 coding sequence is TGTGCCAGCAGTTCCCTTGGCGGGAGACGCGAGCAGTACGTC.